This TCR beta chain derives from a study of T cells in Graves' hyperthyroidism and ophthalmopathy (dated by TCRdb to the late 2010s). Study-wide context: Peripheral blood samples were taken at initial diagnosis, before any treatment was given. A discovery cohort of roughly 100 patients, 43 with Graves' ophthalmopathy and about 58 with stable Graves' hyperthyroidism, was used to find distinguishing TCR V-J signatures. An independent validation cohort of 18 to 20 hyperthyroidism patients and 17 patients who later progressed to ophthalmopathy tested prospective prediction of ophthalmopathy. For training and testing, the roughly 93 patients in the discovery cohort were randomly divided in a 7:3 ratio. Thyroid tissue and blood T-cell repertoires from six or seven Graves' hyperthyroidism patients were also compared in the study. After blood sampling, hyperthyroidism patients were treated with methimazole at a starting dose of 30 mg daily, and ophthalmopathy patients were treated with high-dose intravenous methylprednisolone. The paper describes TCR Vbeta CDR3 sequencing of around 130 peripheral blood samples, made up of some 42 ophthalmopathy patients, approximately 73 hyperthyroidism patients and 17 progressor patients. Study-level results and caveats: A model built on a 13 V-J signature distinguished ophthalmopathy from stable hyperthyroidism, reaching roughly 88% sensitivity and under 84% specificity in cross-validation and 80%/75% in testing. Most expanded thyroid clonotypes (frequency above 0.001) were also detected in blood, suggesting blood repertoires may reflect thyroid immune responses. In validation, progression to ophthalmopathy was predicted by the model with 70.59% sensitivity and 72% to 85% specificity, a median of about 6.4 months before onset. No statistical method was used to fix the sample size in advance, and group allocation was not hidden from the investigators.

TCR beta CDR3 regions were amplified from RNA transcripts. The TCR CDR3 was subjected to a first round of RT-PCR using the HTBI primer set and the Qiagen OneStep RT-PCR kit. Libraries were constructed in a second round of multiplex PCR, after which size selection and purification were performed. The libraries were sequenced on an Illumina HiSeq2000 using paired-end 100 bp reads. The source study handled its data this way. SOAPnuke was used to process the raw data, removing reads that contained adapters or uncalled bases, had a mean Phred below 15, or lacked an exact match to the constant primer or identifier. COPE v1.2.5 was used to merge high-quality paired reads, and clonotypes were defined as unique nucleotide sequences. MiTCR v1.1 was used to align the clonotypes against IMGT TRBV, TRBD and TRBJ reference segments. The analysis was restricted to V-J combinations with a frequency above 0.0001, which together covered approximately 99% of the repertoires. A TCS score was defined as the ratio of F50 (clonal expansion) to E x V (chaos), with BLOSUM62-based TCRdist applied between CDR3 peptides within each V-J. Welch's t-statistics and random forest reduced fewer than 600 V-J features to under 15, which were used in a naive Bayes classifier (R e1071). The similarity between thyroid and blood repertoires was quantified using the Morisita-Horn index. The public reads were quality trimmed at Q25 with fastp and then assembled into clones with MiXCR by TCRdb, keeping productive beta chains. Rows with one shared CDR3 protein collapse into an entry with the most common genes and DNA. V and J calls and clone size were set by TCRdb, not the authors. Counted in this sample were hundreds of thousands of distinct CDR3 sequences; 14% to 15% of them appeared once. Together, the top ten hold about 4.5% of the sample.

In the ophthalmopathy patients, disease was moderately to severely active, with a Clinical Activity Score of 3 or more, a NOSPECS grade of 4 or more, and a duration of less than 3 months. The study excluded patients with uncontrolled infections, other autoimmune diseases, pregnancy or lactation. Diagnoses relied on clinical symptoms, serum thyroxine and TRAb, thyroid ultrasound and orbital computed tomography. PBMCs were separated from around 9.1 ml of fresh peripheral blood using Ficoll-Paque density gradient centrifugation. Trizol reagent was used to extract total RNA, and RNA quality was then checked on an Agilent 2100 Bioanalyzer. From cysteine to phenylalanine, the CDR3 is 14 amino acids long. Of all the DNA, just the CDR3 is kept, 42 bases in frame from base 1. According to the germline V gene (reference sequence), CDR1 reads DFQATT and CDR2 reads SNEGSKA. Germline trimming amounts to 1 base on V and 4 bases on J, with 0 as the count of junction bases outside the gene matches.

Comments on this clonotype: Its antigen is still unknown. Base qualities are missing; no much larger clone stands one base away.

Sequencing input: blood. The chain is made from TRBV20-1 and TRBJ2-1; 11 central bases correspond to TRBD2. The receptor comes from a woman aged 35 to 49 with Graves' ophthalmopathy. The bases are TGCAGTGCTAGAGGACTAGCGGGGTACAATGAGCAGTTCTTC. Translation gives CSARGLAGYNEQFF.